The source of this TCR beta chain is a study of graft-versus-host responses after intestinal transplantation. Study observations and caveats: Peak circulating GvH clone levels tracked with early post-transplant HvG declines. Researchers found GvH clones in recipient marrow, and some showed up first in ileum or blood.

The assay was immunoSEQ multiplex PCR, and TCRdb's table has in-frame clones only and misses some. The sample contains 20,000 to 25,000 clones, roughly half of which appear only once. The CDR3 is 11 amino acids. Trimming took off 0 bases at V and 7 bases at J, with 6 bases between the two ends. Germline CDR1 reads DFQATT; CDR2 reads SNEGSKA (reference sequence). Responder cells that were proliferating and CFSE-low, both CD3+CD4+ and CD3+CD8+, were sorted after the reaction. This clone was observed a handful of times. The chain is built from TRBV20-1 and TRBJ1-1; unclear D gene. The sequence was collected from a human patient who received an intestinal transplant. Sequences were derived from alloreactive CD4+ T cells from a mixed lymphocyte reaction culture, sampled before intestinal transplant. Subset in this sample: CFSE-low proliferating T cells sorted from roughly six-day pre-transplant mixed lymphocyte reaction (GvH or HvG direction). The CDR3 here is CSARDPIEAFF. DNA of the CDR3: TGCAGTGCTAGAGACCCCATTGAAGCTTTCTTT.